This TCR beta chain was found in a study of shared clonotypes between healthy human individuals. Germline-derived CDR1 and CDR2 are SGHRS and YFSETQ. J gave up 5 bases and V 2 bases, and 4 bases lay outside the gene matches. The CDR3 sequence is 15 residues long. Samples underwent the assay at deep level. Clones were sequenced by immunoSEQ multiplex PCR, and TCRdb holds only the in-frame ones, with some missing. The data contain roughly 680,000 clones, over 55% of them singletons. In regard to this clone: Additional DNA sequences in this sample encode the identical CDR3.

The receptor comes from a woman in her 30s in good health. Sequenced input: memory CD4+ T cells sorted from blood. The subset was: CD45RA-negative fraction. The V gene is TRBV5-1, the J gene TRBJ2-2, with 9 nucleotides matching TRBD1. DNA for the CDR3: TGCGCCAGCAGCTTAGGGGACAGGGATACCGGGGAGCTGTTTTTT. It codes for CASSLGDRDTGELFF.